Below, 18 T cell receptor beta chains from the same sample are listed, as sequenced in a study of identical twins. TCRdb fed the 5' RACE reads into MiXCR, producing one record per CDR3 protein. The sample holds roughly 350,000 distinct CDR3 sequences, 9% to 10% seen once. The material sequenced was naive T cells sorted from blood. The receptors were gathered from a woman aged 50 to 60 in good health.

This clonotype was seen only a few times. This rearrangement joins TRBV20-1 to TRBJ1-1, with 9 positions matching TRBD1. There are 15 residues in the CDR3. J was trimmed by 1 base and V by 5 bases; bases with no gene match: 8. From germline, CDR1 is DFQATT and CDR2 SNEGSKA (reference sequence). CDR3 in DNA: TGCAGTGCTGCACAGGGGGCAATGGGGAACACTGAAGCTTTCTTT. Translating it yields CSAAQGAMGNTEAFF.

This clonotype was counted many times. The chain has TRBV27 and TRBJ1-2; 10 nucleotides match TRBD1. The V gene end was trimmed by 5 bases and the J gene end by 4 bases; junction bases not matched to a gene: 13. Germline values: CDR1 MNHEY, CDR2 SMNVEV (reference sequence). The length of the CDR3 is 17 residues. CDR3: CASSPTGTGALFYGYTF. CDR3 nucleotides: TGTGCCAGCAGTCCTACAGGGACAGGGGCCCTTTTCTATGGCTACACCTTC.

This sequence joins TRBV27 and TRBJ2-3; 7 bases align to TRBD2. Germline assignment: CDR1 MNHEY and CDR2 SMNVEV (reference sequence). This CDR3 comprises 17 residues. With V trimmed by 5 bases and J by 2 bases, 13 bases remained unmatched. In DNA, the CDR3 is TGTGCCAGCAGTCTCCTCGGACTAGTCGGGAACACAGATACGCAGTATTTT. Its protein product is CASSLLGLVGNTDTQYF.

The J gene is TRBJ1-4, the V gene TRBV4-1, with D unclear. Trimming stripped 1 base from V and 8 bases from J, with 8 bases between. The CDR3 contains 13 residues. Germline V CDR1 and CDR2: MGHRA, YSYEKL. For the CDR3, the DNA is TGCGCCAGCAGCCAAGTCCCTAGGGAAAAACTGTTTTTT. Its translation is CASSQVPREKLFF.

The chain is built from TRBV12-3 or TRBV12-4 and TRBJ2-5; 11 positions match TRBD2. This CDR3 is 18 amino acids long. V dropped 5 bases and J dropped 5; count of bases not matched to a gene: 16. The CDR3 is CASSHTGTSGERRETQYF. The CDR3 DNA sequence: TGTGCCAGCAGTCACACCGGGACTAGCGGTGAGAGACGGGAGACCCAGTACTTC.

This chain uses TRBV4-1 with TRBJ2-1; possible D gene TRBD2, 5 bases. The germline CDR1 and CDR2 sequences are MGHRA and YSYEKL. V lost 0 bases and J 3 bases, leaving 12 bases between the germline ends. The CDR3 runs 16 residues. The CDR3 spells CASSQDTAEIYNEQFF. In DNA, the CDR3 is TGCGCCAGCAGCCAAGATACAGCGGAAATCTACAATGAGCAGTTCTTC.

Ten or more counts support this clonotype. The chain uses TRBV7-3 and TRBJ2-2; D gene unclear. The CDR3 loop spans 12 amino acids. Germline V CDR1 and CDR2: SGHTA, FQGTGA. Trimming cost V 5 bases and J 7 bases, with 8 bases left between them. CDR3 DNA: TGTGCCAGCAGCCCCGACGGCGGGGAGCTGTTTTTT. As protein: CASSPDGGELFF.

This clonotype was counted between two and nine times. The rearrangement joins TRBV27 to TRBJ2-1; D gene ambiguous. V gave up 2 bases and J gave up 4 bases, with 12 bases separating them. This CDR3 region has 15 residues. The germline V gene has CDR1 MNHEY and CDR2 SMNVEV (reference sequence). CDR3 nucleotide sequence: TGTGCCAGCAGTTTAGATCGATCCGCGTACAATGAGCAGTTCTTC. Protein: CASSLDRSAYNEQFF.

This clonotype was recorded many times. The J gene is TRBJ2-2, the V gene TRBV5-1; D possibly corresponds to TRBD2 (6 bases). CDR1 is SGHRS and CDR2 is YFSETQ in the germline V gene. V lost 6 bases, J lost 5 bases, and 14 bases lay in between. The CDR3 is 14 amino acids. The CDR3 bases are TGCGCCAGCACTGTCGAGGCGGGAACCGGGGAGCTGTTTTTT. It yields the protein CASTVEAGTGELFF.

This clonotype appeared a few times. The chain has TRBV24-1 and TRBJ2-3, with TRBD2 as a possible D gene (6 bases). The germline gives CDR1 KGHDR, CDR2 SFDVKD. V gave up 6 bases and J gave up 2 bases, with 17 bases separating them. There are 16 residues in the CDR3. In DNA, the CDR3 is TGTGCCACCAGTCGGGACGGGAGAGGGGACACAGATACGCAGTATTTT. Its translation: CATSRDGRGDTDTQYF.

This clonotype was picked up a small number of times. V gene TRBV7-9 combines with J gene TRBJ2-3; no definite D call. The CDR3 spans 16 residues. V was trimmed by 1 base and J by 4 bases, leaving 15 bases between them. Germline V gives CDR1 SEHNR, CDR2 FQNEAQ (reference sequence). CDR3 amino acids: CASSLGGDPTADTQYF. The CDR3 DNA sequence: TGTGCCAGCAGCTTAGGTGGCGACCCTACAGCAGATACGCAGTATTTT. The full variable domain, rest sourced from reference TRBV7-9 and TRBJ2-3, is DTGVSQNPRHKITKRGQNVTFRCDPISEHNRLYWYRQTLGQGPEFLTYFQNEAQLEKSRLLSDRFSAERPKGSFSTLEIQRTEQGDSAMYLCASSLGGDPTADTQYFGPGTRLTVL.

This clonotype has only a few counts. This chain connects TRBV20-1 to TRBJ2-3; D is unclear. The CDR3 extends over 14 amino acids. The germline CDR1 and CDR2 sequences are DFQATT and SNEGSKA (reference sequence). V dropped 4 bases and J dropped 0 bases, with 11 bases sitting between them. CDR3 sequence (DNA): TGCAGTGCTAAACTCCCCCGCAGCACAGATACGCAGTATTTT. Translating it yields CSAKLPRSTDTQYF.

The rearrangement links TRBV7-9 to TRBJ1-2; 8 bases line up with TRBD1. The germline gives CDR1 SEHNR, CDR2 FQNEAQ (reference sequence). J gave up 6 bases and V 1 base, and 7 bases lay outside the gene matches. The CDR3 is 15 residues long. The chain's CDR3 is CASSLGPGGADGYTF. CDR3 coding DNA: TGTGCCAGCAGCTTAGGCCCAGGGGGCGCAGATGGCTACACCTTC.

There are a few counts of this clonotype. The chain has TRBV25-1 and TRBJ2-7; D gene ambiguous. The length of the CDR3 is 13 residues. Per the germline V gene, CDR1 is MGHDK and CDR2 is SYGVNS. The V gene lost 7 bases and the J gene lost 1 base, with 11 bases spanning the gap. As DNA, the CDR3 is TGTGCCAGCAACAACCCTGTATCCTACGAGCAGTACTTC. Translation: CASNNPVSYEQYF.

This clonotype was observed a few times. This chain joins TRBV12-3 or TRBV12-4 and TRBJ1-1, with 9 bases lining up with TRBD1. There are 18 residues in the CDR3. J was trimmed by 1 base and V by 6 bases; bases with no gene match: 15. The CDR3 nucleotides read TGTGCCAGCAGCCCCTCGGCCTTAAGGACAGGGGAGAACACTGAAGCTTTCTTT. It translates to CASSPSALRTGENTEAFF.

The chain carries TRBV30 and TRBJ2-2; no reliable D call. Germline CDR1 and CDR2: GTSNPN and SVGIG (reference sequence). This CDR3 has 13 amino acids. Trimming cost V 1 base and J 7 bases, with 10 bases left between them. CDR3 nucleotides: TGTGCCTGGAGTGGTTCCCTCGACGGGGAGCTGTTTTTT. This codes for CAWSGSLDGELFF.

The rearrangement joins TRBV12-3 or TRBV12-4 to TRBJ2-1, with 14 bases that match TRBD2. V shed 5 bases and J 10 bases; nucleotides not matched to a gene: 7. The CDR3 covers 15 residues. The CDR3 DNA is TGTGCCAGCAGTCCGGGACTAGCGGGAGTGGGGGAGCAGTTCTTC. This encodes CASSPGLAGVGEQFF.

This clonotype was seen more than once but under ten times. The genes are TRBV12-3 or TRBV12-4 and TRBJ2-5; D is perhaps TRBD2 (5 bases). The ends were cut back, 5 bases at V and 5 bases at J, with 15 bases in the middle. The length of the CDR3 is 14 residues. The CDR3 protein is CASSDSSRGETQYF. The CDR3 DNA sequence: TGTGCCAGCAGTGATTCTAGCAGAGGCGAGACCCAGTACTTC.